This T cell receptor (beta chain) was identified in a study of vaccination and CD4 T cells after COVID-19 (dated by TCRdb to the early 2020s). Looking at the study overall: Convalescent patients had a positive SARS-CoV-2 result on nasal swab PCR, and of these patients, nine had mild disease and one had severe disease. The convalescent cohort included six males and four females, with two Hispanic individuals, seven Caucasians, two Asians and one multiracial person. Participants got two doses of the Pfizer-BioNTech BNT162b2 vaccine (n=8) or two doses of the Moderna mRNA-1273 vaccine (n=2). In 10 COVID-19 convalescent patients and 4 infection-naive healthy vaccine recipients, researchers compared the spike-specific CD4+ TCR repertoire from before mRNA vaccination with the repertoire from after. Post-COVID blood samples from convalescent patients were collected a median of about 100 days after diagnosis, with a range of roughly 30 to 170 days. Control cultures received a CEFX viral epitope pool as the positive control, an HIV-1 Nef peptide pool as the negative control, or no peptide. The time from the second vaccine dose to post-vaccine blood sampling had a median of roughly 79 days and ranged from roughly 13 to 241 days. The cultures were stimulated with overlapping spike peptide pools from SARS-CoV-2 and from the common cold coronaviruses HCoV-NL63, HCoV-OC43 and HCoV-229E.

Trimming at the junction amounts to 5 bases on V and 0 bases on J, and the germline ends lie 10 bases apart. The CDR3 starts with the cysteine, ends with the phenylalanine, and has 14 residues. The kept DNA is CDR3 alone, 42 bases in frame from the first base. The germline V gene specifies MDHEN as CDR1 and SYDVKM as CDR2. The paper's findings and limits, for the study overall: Among the post-vaccine SARS-CoV-2-reactive clones in convalescent patients, a median 86.3% showed up only after vaccination, which suggests vaccine-specific priming. The study included relatively few convalescent patients and did not analyze early timepoints after natural infection. The median number of SARS-CoV-2-reactive clonotypes rose from around 22 after infection to some 40 after vaccination, but the change was not significant. Nearly all vaccine-specific clones in convalescent patients (304 of 307) were mono-reactive for SARS-CoV-2 spike rather than cross-reactive with common cold coronaviruses.

The treatment or condition label here, explained by the study, means: roughly 10-day PBMC culture with coronavirus spike peptide pools or control peptides (ViraFEST assay). The study used the ViraFEST assay, which expanded antigen-specific T cells with peptide pools and then identified expanded clonotypes by TCR sequencing. The positive SARS-CoV-2 PCR tests of the convalescent patients were dated from March to December 2020, before the Alpha, Beta and Delta variants emerged in the United States. Each well held about 1.8 million PBMCs cultured with approximately 9.2 ug/ml peptide pools in IMDM containing around 4.5% human AB serum and around 10 IU/ml IL-2. Half of the culture medium was replaced with fresh IL-2-containing medium on days 3 and 7. CD4+ T cells were isolated after roughly nine days of culture through negative selection using the EasySep CD4+ T cell isolation kit. PBMCs were separated from whole blood using Ficoll-Paque Plus gradient centrifugation and then either used fresh or cryopreserved at -140C. Triplicate wells were generally used for each culture condition.

Points on this clonotype: The target of this receptor is not known. No base-level quality is on record; no much larger clone is a single base apart.

Library method: PCR. TCR sequencing of DNA from cultured CD4+ T cells used the Oncomine TCR Beta short-read assay at the Johns Hopkins FTIC core. The QIAamp micro DNA kit was used to extract genomic DNA from the cultured CD4+ T cells. Oncomine TCR Beta libraries made from cultured CD4+ T cells were pooled using unique dual indexes and sequenced on an Illumina iSeq 100. On the authors' methods: Non-productive sequences were removed, and CDR3s that did not start with C, did not end with F or W, or were shorter than 7 amino acids were discarded. The MANAFEST web application identified antigen-specific clonotypes by comparing peptide-stimulated wells against reference wells and other culture wells. An FDR below 0.05, an odds ratio above 5, and a productive frequency above 0.1% in at least two of three replicate wells were required for clones to be considered positive. A clonotype counted as cross-reactive if it showed significant expansion both in the SARS-CoV-2 spike wells and in at least one common cold coronavirus spike condition. Using R version 3.6.1, CDR3 homology was evaluated through Levenshtein distances (stringdist) along with unrooted phylogenetic trees (ape). The public reads were quality trimmed at Q25 with fastp and then assembled into clones with MiXCR by TCRdb, keeping productive beta chains. Rows with a matching CDR3 protein are joined into one entry that keeps the most common DNA and genes. None of the V and J calls come from the authors' own analysis; TCRdb made them. For this sample the table gives around 21,000 distinct CDR3 sequences, of which roughly three fifths were detected only once. The ten largest clonotypes hold 15% to 20% of the sample.

This receptor was identified in a human donor who had recovered from COVID-19. Sequencing was carried out using CD4+ T cells from blood, cultured in vitro. The receptor chain draws on TRBV28 and TRBJ2-5; the D gene lacks a confident call. The CDR3 in this case is CASSHTAYQETQYF. The DNA sequence reads TGTGCCAGCAGTCATACAGCGTACCAAGAGACCCAGTACTTC.